The rows below give T cell receptor beta chains drawn from one sample of a study of CD8 T cells in Susac syndrome. TCRdb recomputed calls from the immunoSEQ multiplex PCR reads with MiXCR, one row per CDR3 protein. The sample consists of over 100,000 distinct CDR3 sequences, roughly 90% of them appearing once. The sample comprised CD8+ T cells from PBMCs. All receptors derive from a human donor in good health. The CDR3 runs from the conserved cysteine through the conserved F or W. The D gene is left open where the match is weak. The size field is filled for only some rows; it gives once, few, many or a size class.

TRBJ2-1	.	.	TRBV7-3	TGTGCCAGCAGCGCCGGGACGGCGGCCCAAGGTGGTGAGCAGTTCTTC	CASSAGTAAQGGEQFF
TRBJ2-7	.	TRBD2	TRBV20-1	TGCAGTGCCGCAGATTTTCAGCGGGAGAGCTACGAGCAGTACTTC	CSAADFQRESYEQYF
TRBJ2-5	.	.	TRBV20-1	TGCAGTGCTAGAGATCTGAGCAGGGCAGAGACCCAGTACTTC	CSARDLSRAETQYF
TRBJ1-2	.	.	TRBV7-2	TGTGCCAGCAGCTTAGAGCCAGGGTATCGGGGCTACACCTTC	CASSLEPGYRGYTF
TRBJ2-6	.	TRBD1	TRBV6-5	TGTGCCAGCAGTTTCGACTCGGACAGGGCAGGGGCCAACGTCCTGACTTTC	CASSFDSDRAGANVLTF
TRBJ2-7	once	.	TRBV14	TGTGCCAGCAGCCAAGATGTAGCCCGAGTGGACGAGCAGTACTTC	CASSQDVARVDEQYF
TRBJ2-1	.	.	TRBV27	TGTGCCAGCCGTTCCGGTGGCAACTCCTACAATGAGCAGTTCTTC	CASRSGGNSYNEQFF
TRBJ1-1	.	.	TRBV18	TGTGCCAGCTCAAAAGGGTTTGGCACTGAAGCTTTCTTT	CASSKGFGTEAFF
TRBJ2-4	.	TRBD1	TRBV20-1	TGCAGTGCAGGCCCACAGGGGGGAAACATTCAGTACTTC	CSAGPQGGNIQYF
TRBJ2-3	once	TRBD1	TRBV29-1	TGCAGCGCACAGGGGGCGCAAGTGTTTGAGTATTTT	CSAQGAQVFEYF
TRBJ1-4	.	.	TRBV7-8	TGTGCCAGCAGCTTAGATGGCTCGGGGCCTGAAAAACTGTTTTTT	CASSLDGSGPEKLFF
TRBJ1-4	.	.	TRBV5-1	TGCGCCAGCAGCCCCTCCGACAGAAGATTCGAAAAACTGTTTTTT	CASSPSDRRFEKLFF
TRBJ2-7	.	.	TRBV9	TGTGCCAGCAGCGTAGGCCAGGTGGCCGGGGGCGCCTACGAGCAGTACTTC	CASSVGQVAGGAYEQYF
TRBJ2-3	.	.	TRBV4-2	TGTGCCAGCAGCCAAGATCTGACAAAGTCCGATACGCAGTATTTT	CASSQDLTKSDTQYF
TRBJ2-1	.	TRBD2	TRBV19	TGTGCCAGTAGTAATCCTTCGGGCGGGGGGGCAGGGTACAATGAGCAGTTCTTC	CASSNPSGGGAGYNEQFF
TRBJ2-2	.	TRBD1	TRBV3-1	TGTGCCAGCAGCGTCCGGGACAGGAACACCGGGGAGCTGTTTTTT	CASSVRDRNTGELFF
TRBJ1-1	.	.	TRBV20-1	TGCAGTGCTGGGGGGGACACTGAAGCTTTCTTT	CSAGGDTEAFF
TRBJ1-1	.	.	TRBV10-3	TGTGCCATCAGTGATGGCTTACAGACTGAAGCTTTCTTT	CAISDGLQTEAFF
TRBJ1-1	.	TRBD1	TRBV29-1	TGCAGCGTTGAGGGGACAGCGGCTGGGTGGGCTTTCTTT	CSVEGTAAGWAFF
TRBJ1-1	.	.	TRBV29-1	TGCAGCGTTTTAAAATCAGGAACTGAAGCTTTCTTT	CSVLKSGTEAFF
TRBJ1-2	once	.	TRBV6-2/TRBV6-3	TGTGCCAGCAGTTACTCGATCCCAGGCTATGGCTACACCTTC	CASSYSIPGYGYTF
TRBJ1-1	.	.	TRBV19	TGTGCCAGCAAGGCGGGGTCAGCAAACACTGAAGCTTTCTTT	CASKAGSANTEAFF
TRBJ2-3	.	.	TRBV10-3	TGTGCCATCAGTGAGTCGTCTAGTTTCGCAGATACGCAGTATTTT	CAISESSSFADTQYF
TRBJ1-2	.	TRBD1	TRBV4-2	TGTGCCAGCAGCCAGGCCGGGACAGAAGGCTACACCTTC	CASSQAGTEGYTF
TRBJ2-5	.	.	TRBV19	TGTGCTACTACGATCGGGCAGGGGTTCATGGAGACCCAGTACTTC	CATTIGQGFMETQYF
TRBJ2-1	.	.	TRBV7-3	TGTGCCAGCAGCCGTCGTGTCTCCTCACCCAATGAGCAGTTCTTC	CASSRRVSSPNEQFF
TRBJ1-5	.	.	TRBV20-1	TGCAGTGCTAGGGTCCGGGTTAGCAATCAGCCCCAGCATTTT	CSARVRVSNQPQHF
TRBJ1-2	.	TRBD1	TRBV30	TGTGCCTGGAGACACCCGGGGACAGGGTCATATGGCTACACCTTC	CAWRHPGTGSYGYTF
TRBJ1-1	.	.	TRBV28	TGTGCCAGCAGTTTAGAGTTGAACACTGAAGCTTTCTTT	CASSLELNTEAFF
TRBJ2-2	.	.	TRBV5-1	TGCGCCAGCAGCTTCGGTAGCGGGAACACCGGGGAGCTGTTTTTT	CASSFGSGNTGELFF
TRBJ2-7	.	TRBD2	TRBV6-2/TRBV6-3	TGTGCCAGCAGTTACTCTGCGAGCGGGGGATCGGCCTACGAGCAGTACTTC	CASSYSASGGSAYEQYF
TRBJ1-1	.	TRBD1	TRBV25-1	TGTGCCAGCAGTGAAGGGACAGGGGGCGGCACTGAAGCTTTCTTT	CASSEGTGGGTEAFF
TRBJ2-1	.	TRBD2	TRBV7-9	TGTGCCAGTGCGGGGAGCGGGGGGATCTACAATGAGCAGTTCTTC	CASAGSGGIYNEQFF
TRBJ2-7	once	TRBD1	TRBV7-2	TGTGCCAGCAGCTTAGATGTGGGACAGGGGGACGAGCAGTACTTC	CASSLDVGQGDEQYF
TRBJ2-1	.	TRBD2	TRBV7-8	TGTGCCAGCAGCTTAGAGCGCGGGAGGGCCGGGGCTGAGCAGTTCTTC	CASSLERGRAGAEQFF
TRBJ2-1	.	TRBD2	TRBV5-6	TGTGCCAGCAGCTGGGCACGGGGTCCCGGGACTAGCGGTTCCCGGGGGCAGTTCTTC	CASSWARGPGTSGSRGQFF
TRBJ1-4	once	.	TRBV6-6	TGTGCCAGCAGTGCAGGACCGCGTGCGAATGAAAAACTGTTTTTT	CASSAGPRANEKLFF
TRBJ2-4	.	TRBD2	TRBV10-3	TGTGCCATCAGTGAATCTAGCGGGGGCACCGGCAAAAACATTCAGTACTTC	CAISESSGGTGKNIQYF
TRBJ1-5	.	.	TRBV12-3/TRBV12-4	TGTGCCAGCAGGATCGATTTGGGGCCCCAGCATTTT	CASRIDLGPQHF
TRBJ2-6	.	.	TRBV7-3	TGTGCCAGCAGCTTAGGGAACTCTGGGGCCAACGTCCTGACTTTC	CASSLGNSGANVLTF
TRBJ1-1	few	.	TRBV29-1	TGCAGCGGTACGGGGAACACTGAAGCTTTCTTT	CSGTGNTEAFF
TRBJ1-6	.	.	TRBV4-1	TGCGCCAGCAGCCAAGAAAACGGTGGCAATTCACCCCTCCACTTT	CASSQENGGNSPLHF
TRBJ2-2	.	TRBD2	TRBV29-1	TGCAGCGTTCTCGAGTCGAGGGCAGCGGGAGCCGGGGAGCTGTTTTTT	CSVLESRAAGAGELFF
TRBJ2-7	few	TRBD2	TRBV4-2	TGTGCCAGCAGCCTTATTCGGGGGGAATCGAGCTACGAGCAGTACTTC	CASSLIRGESSYEQYF
TRBJ2-3	.	.	TRBV27	TGTGCCAGCAGGGATACAGGGACGAGGACAGATACGCAGTATTTT	CASRDTGTRTDTQYF
TRBJ2-1	once	TRBD2	TRBV3-1	TGTGCCAGCAGCCAACATTCGCCAAGCGGCGGGAGTGAGCAGTTCTTC	CASSQHSPSGGSEQFF
TRBJ1-5	.	.	TRBV20-1	TGCAGTGCTAGGGAGGTAGTTATGGGCAATCAGCCCCAGCATTTT	CSAREVVMGNQPQHF
TRBJ2-4	.	TRBD2	TRBV7-3	TGTGCCAGCGGTACTAGCGGGAGTTCTAACATTCAGTACTTC	CASGTSGSSNIQYF
TRBJ1-1	.	.	TRBV2	TGTGCCTCCGGGTTCGGAGTCGGAGGCACTGAAGCTTTCTTT	CASGFGVGGTEAFF
TRBJ2-1	.	TRBD2	TRBV3-1	TGTGCCAGCAGCTCCGGACTAGCGGGAGGGAATGAGCAGTTCTTC	CASSSGLAGGNEQFF
TRBJ1-1	.	TRBD1	TRBV7-2	TGTGCCAGCAGCCCTGGGACAGGGTCTTTCTTT	CASSPGTGSFF
TRBJ2-1	.	TRBD2	TRBV9	TGTGCCAGCAGCGCTAACACTCGGGGAGGGCCAGGTGAGCAGTTCTTC	CASSANTRGGPGEQFF
TRBJ2-1	.	TRBD1	TRBV4-3	TGCGCCAGCAGGCCAAGGCTCCAGGGGGCGTACAATGAGCAGTTCTTC	CASRPRLQGAYNEQFF
TRBJ2-7	.	.	TRBV9	TGTGCCAGCAGCGTTGAGGGACACGAGCAGTACTTC	CASSVEGHEQYF
TRBJ2-1	.	.	TRBV6-5	TGTGCCAGCAGTTACCGGACACAATCCTACAATGAGCAGTTCTTC	CASSYRTQSYNEQFF
TRBJ2-2	.	.	TRBV18	TGTGCCAGCTCACCCAGTAGCAGGGGCACCGGGGAGCTGTTTTTT	CASSPSSRGTGELFF
TRBJ1-2	.	.	TRBV12-5	TGTGCTAGTGGTTTGGTACCAGGGGACGGAAACTATGGCTACACCTTC	CASGLVPGDGNYGYTF